The 29 T cell receptor beta chains below all came from one sample that was sequenced in a study of radiotherapy plus CTLA-4 blockade in lung cancer. Assay: immunoSEQ multiplex PCR; the TCRdb copy retains only in-frame clones and omits some. The sample contains roughly 44,000 clones, about 88% of which appear only once. The sequenced sample was peripheral blood, obtained from a patient treated with radiotherapy plus ipilimumab. The receptor source for this set is a human donor with non-small cell lung cancer whose response to radiotherapy plus ipilimumab could not be evaluated.

In its sample, this clone was seen a few times. The chain uses TRBV5-1 and TRBJ2-5; D may be TRBD2 (6 bases). The CDR3 contains 14 residues. Germline V gives CDR1 SGHRS, CDR2 YFSETQ. V was shortened by 5 bases and J by 2 bases, with 13 bases between the two germline ends. CDR3: CASRPGGGQETQYF. The CDR3 DNA is TGCGCCAGCAGGCCCGGGGGTGGGCAAGAGACCCAGTACTTC.

The chain links TRBV7-8 to TRBJ1-2; tentatively, D is TRBD1 (5 bases). From germline, CDR1 is SGHVS and CDR2 FQNEAQ. Deletions cut 3 bases from V and 6 bases from J, with 11 bases between. The CDR3 sequence is 13 residues long. The CDR3, as DNA: TGTGCCAGCAGCTTCGGCAGGGTCGATGGCTACACCTTC. It yields the protein CASSFGRVDGYTF. The whole variable domain, remainder taken from reference TRBV7-8 and TRBJ1-2, is GAGVSQSPRYKVAKRGQDVALRCDPISGHVSLFWYQQALGQGPEFLTYFQNEAQLDKSGLPSDRFFAERPEGSVSTLKIQRTQQEDSAVYLCASSFGRVDGYTFGSGTRLTVV.

The rearrangement joins TRBV7-2 to TRBJ1-5; tentative D call: TRBD1 (5 bases). From germline, CDR1 is SGHTA and CDR2 FQGNSA. The CDR3 contains 15 residues. V shed 4 bases and J shed 2 bases, with 12 bases lying between them. The CDR3 is CASSSGVPGNQPQHF. CDR3 nucleotide sequence: TGTGCCAGCAGCTCGGGGGTGCCGGGCAATCAGCCCCAGCATTTT.

The CDR3 coding sequence is TGCGCCAGCAGTCGGCAGGTGGCAGATACGCAGTATTTT. It translates to CASSRQVADTQYF. The chain joins TRBV10-1 to TRBJ2-3; D uncertain. The CDR3 spans 13 residues. Trimming shortened V by 5 bases and J by 4 bases, and 10 bases separated the two germline ends. The germline V gene has CDR1 WNHNN and CDR2 SYGVQD (reference sequence).

This clone was observed a single time. V is TRBV7-2 and J is TRBJ1-1; D gene ambiguous. From germline, CDR1 is SGHTA and CDR2 FQGNSA. The CDR3 extends over 13 amino acids. Trimming pared 3 bases from V and 1 base from J, leaving 6 bases between. CDR3 sequence: CASSFYRNTEAFF. In DNA form, the CDR3 reads TGTGCCAGCAGCTTCTATCGGAACACTGAAGCTTTCTTT.

The chain uses TRBV28 and TRBJ1-1, with no clear D. V was trimmed by 6 bases and J by 2 bases, leaving 4 bases between them. This CDR3 is built from 11 residues. CDR1 MDHEN and CDR2 SYDVKM come from the germline V gene. The CDR3: CASSSNTEAFF. The CDR3, as DNA: TGTGCCAGCAGCTCCAACACTGAAGCTTTCTTT.

V and J are TRBV4-1 and TRBJ2-3; D unclear. From germline, CDR1 is MGHRA and CDR2 YSYEKL. V lost 5 bases and J lost 5, with 8 bases in between. This CDR3 spans 12 amino acids. This CDR3 is CASSSSVDTQYF. CDR3 sequence (DNA): TGCGCCAGCAGCTCGTCGGTAGATACGCAGTATTTT.

This sequence joins TRBV5-1 and TRBJ2-5, with 7 nucleotides matching TRBD1. Germline V gives CDR1 SGHRS, CDR2 YFSETQ. The CDR3 length is 14 residues. V shed 0 bases, J shed 3 bases, and the junction held 2 bases outside the gene matches. DNA of the CDR3: TGCGCCAGCAGCTTGGGCAGGGGGAAAGAGACCCAGTACTTC. This gives the protein CASSLGRGKETQYF. The full variable domain, in which reference TRBV5-1 and TRBJ2-5 provide the parts outside the CDR3, is KAGVTQTPRYLIKTRGQQVTLSCSPISGHRSVSWYQQTPGQGLQFLFEYFSETQRNKGNFPGRFSGRQFSNSRSEMNVSTLELGDSALYLCASSLGRGKETQYFGPGTRLLVL.

In its sample, this clone was seen a few times. V gene TRBV4-3 combines with J gene TRBJ2-3, with 14 bases identical to TRBD2. The CDR3 length is 18 residues. With V trimmed by 0 bases and J by 2 bases, 4 bases remained unmatched. Germline V gene lookup returns CDR1 LGHNA and CDR2 YSLEER. The CDR3 loop reads CASSQDRTSGRITDTQYF. The DNA for the CDR3 is TGCGCCAGCAGCCAAGATCGGACTAGCGGGAGGATCACAGATACGCAGTATTTT.

V usage is TRBV6-5 and J usage is TRBJ2-7; possibly TRBD1 for D (5 bases). CDR1 and CDR2 (germline): MNHEY, SVGAGI. V was pared by 5 bases and J by 7 bases, with 18 bases between. This CDR3 is 14 amino acids long. The CDR3 bases are TGTGCCAGCAGTCCAGGGCCCTCTATACGGGAGCAGTACTTC. Protein product: CASSPGPSIREQYF.

The chain has TRBV11-2 and TRBJ1-2; no firm D call. CDR1 and CDR2 (germline): SGHAT, FQNNGV. This CDR3 has 12 residues. Trimming removed 3 bases at V and 9 bases at J, with 11 bases between. CDR3 nucleotides: TGTGCCAGCAGCTTCGGTGACGGGAGCTACACCTTC. Its translation: CASSFGDGSYTF.

The chain recombines TRBV5-1 with TRBJ2-7, with D tentatively TRBD2 (6 bases). CDR3 length: 13 amino acids. Germline CDR1 reads SGHRS; CDR2 reads YFSETQ. Deletions cut 3 bases from V and 2 bases from J, with 9 bases between. The CDR3 loop reads CASSWASAYEQYF. DNA of the CDR3: TGCGCCAGCAGCTGGGCTAGCGCCTACGAGCAGTACTTC.

This clone was seen just once. The V call is TRBV13, the J call TRBJ2-1; D remains ambiguous. Germline V lookup: CDR1 PRHDT, CDR2 FYEKMQ (reference sequence). Deletions cut 2 bases from V and 0 bases from J, with 8 bases between. The CDR3 spans 15 residues. In DNA form, the CDR3 reads TGTGCCAGCAGCTTATCGGGTCTCTCCTACAATGAGCAGTTCTTC. Translating it yields CASSLSGLSYNEQFF.

The rearrangement links TRBV7-9 to TRBJ1-1; no firm D call. There are 12 residues in the CDR3. V lost 1 base and J lost 11, with 11 bases in between. The V gene's germline CDR1 is SEHNR and CDR2 FQNEAQ (reference sequence). The CDR3, as DNA: TGTGCCAGCAGCTTAGGCCCCGAGTGGGCTTTCTTT. Amino acids: CASSLGPEWAFF.

This clone was counted a few times. The chain couples TRBV7-9 to TRBJ2-2; D may be TRBD2 (5 bases). CDR3 size: 17 residues. Germline-derived CDR1 and CDR2 are SEHNR and FQNEAQ (reference sequence). V was clipped by 3 bases and J by 6 bases, with 20 bases between them. CDR3 coding DNA: TGTGCCAGCAGCTTTTCCGGGAAAAGGAGGTTGGCCGGGGAGCTGTTTTTT. Protein product: CASSFSGKRRLAGELFF.

This clone was observed once. This sequence joins TRBV19 and TRBJ1-1, with D possibly being TRBD1 (5 bases). Trimming cost V 7 bases and J 4 bases, with 22 bases left between them. Germline CDR1 LNHDA, CDR2 SQIVND (reference sequence). The CDR3 runs to 16 residues. CDR3: CASTTTGGRLSTEAFF. The CDR3 region has the DNA TGTGCCAGTACCACCACTGGGGGGAGGCTGAGCACTGAAGCTTTCTTT.

The V and J genes are TRBV27 and TRBJ1-2; 7 bases match TRBD1. The CDR3 consists of 14 residues. V was pared by 3 bases and J by 6 bases, with 7 bases of the junction left unmatched. Germline V CDR1 and CDR2: MNHEY, SMNVEV (reference sequence). The CDR3 loop is CASSLRPDRDGYTF. The CDR3 nucleotides read TGTGCCAGCAGTTTGCGCCCAGACAGGGATGGCTACACCTTC.

The V gene is TRBV30, the J gene TRBJ1-3; D is unclear. Trimming removed 2 bases at V and 9 bases at J, with 14 bases between. Germline V gene data show CDR1 as GTSNPN and CDR2 as SVGIG (reference sequence). The CDR3 is 13 amino acids. The CDR3 sequence: CAWSYGRVSTIYF. The CDR3 DNA sequence: TGTGCCTGGAGTTACGGGAGAGTGAGCACCATATATTTT.

The gene calls are TRBV6-5 and TRBJ2-1, with TRBD2 matching 7 bases. The CDR3 sequence is 16 residues long. Germline CDR1 is MNHEY and CDR2 is SVGAGI. V shed 0 bases and J 6 bases; nucleotides not matched to a gene: 8. The CDR3 reads CASSYSTGGTGNEQFF. CDR3 DNA sequence: TGTGCCAGCAGTTACTCGACGGGGGGTACCGGCAATGAGCAGTTCTTC.

The chain employs TRBV5-3 and TRBJ2-5, with 15 bases that match TRBD2. TRBV5-3 is treated as an ORF (open reading frame) with a function not yet certain. The CDR3 runs to 17 residues. The ends lost 1 base at V and 6 bases at J; junction bases unmatched: 7. This CDR3 is CARSLPRGTSGRKTQYF. The CDR3 nucleotides read TGTGCCAGAAGCTTGCCCCGGGGGACTAGCGGGAGGAAGACCCAGTACTTC.

The chain carries TRBV5-1 and TRBJ2-5, with 12 bases matching TRBD2. Germline loops: CDR1 SGHRS, CDR2 YFSETQ. V was pared by 4 bases and J by 5 bases, with 3 bases of the junction left unmatched. The CDR3 totals 14 residues. The chain's CDR3 is CASSATSGGETQYF. The CDR3, as DNA: TGCGCCAGCAGCGCGACTAGCGGGGGCGAGACCCAGTACTTC.

This clone occurred once. The chain is built from TRBV5-1 and TRBJ2-1; TRBD1 is a possible D gene (5 bases). Germline CDR1 SGHRS, CDR2 YFSETQ. Trimming stripped 0 bases from V and 8 bases from J, with 12 bases between. This CDR3 comprises 14 residues. The CDR3 DNA follows: TGCGCCAGCAGCTTGGGGGGCTGGTCTCATGAGCAGTTCTTC. Encoded protein: CASSLGGWSHEQFF.

The J gene is TRBJ1-3, the V gene TRBV5-1; perhaps TRBD1 as D (5 bases). The CDR3 totals 15 residues. Trimming shortened V by 4 bases and J by 0 bases, and 11 bases separated the two germline ends. The germline V gene has CDR1 SGHRS and CDR2 YFSETQ. Here the CDR3 reads CASSQTVSSGNTIYF. The CDR3 DNA follows: TGCGCCAGCAGCCAGACAGTGAGCTCTGGAAACACCATATATTTT.

The chain employs TRBV5-1 and TRBJ2-1, with 10 positions matching TRBD1. After removal of 3 bases from V and 6 bases from J, the junction contained 3 bases not matched to a gene. Per germline, CDR1 SGHRS and CDR2 YFSETQ. This CDR3 has 14 amino acids. In DNA form, the CDR3 reads TGCGCCAGCAGCTGGGACAGGGGTTCCAATGAGCAGTTCTTC. This gives the protein CASSWDRGSNEQFF. The entire variable domain, with the rest obtained from reference TRBV5-1 and TRBJ2-1, is as follows: KAGVTQTPRYLIKTRGQQVTLSCSPISGHRSVSWYQQTPGQGLQFLFEYFSETQRNKGNFPGRFSGRQFSNSRSEMNVSTLELGDSALYLCASSWDRGSNEQFFGPGTRLTVL.

The count of this clone is one. The CDR3 protein is CASSIVQVAGNTIYF. CDR3 nucleotide sequence: TGTGCCAGTAGTATTGTACAGGTCGCCGGAAACACCATATATTTT. The V gene is TRBV19, the J gene TRBJ1-3, with a tentative D call TRBD1 (5 bases). CDR3 size: 15 residues. Per the germline V gene, CDR1 is LNHDA and CDR2 is SQIVND (reference sequence). V lost 3 bases, J lost 4 bases, and 13 bases lay in between.

The chain joins TRBV18 to TRBJ2-1; 11 bases agree with TRBD2. Germline loops: CDR1 KGHSH, CDR2 LQKENI. The V gene end was trimmed by 0 bases and the J gene end by 6 bases; junction bases not matched to a gene: 4. The CDR3 is made up of 16 amino acids. The CDR3 region has the DNA TGTGCCAGCTCACCACCAAGGCTAGCGGGGGGCAATGAGCAGTTCTTC. It encodes CASSPPRLAGGNEQFF.

The chain recombines TRBV7-9 with TRBJ1-1; D remains ambiguous. Trimming took off 2 bases at V and 9 bases at J, with 10 bases between the two ends. Germline V gene sequence: CDR1 SEHNR, CDR2 FQNEAQ (reference sequence). The CDR3 is 12 residues long. The CDR3 coding sequence is TGTGCCAGCAGCTTAATGGAGGGTAAAGCTTTCTTT. Translating it yields CASSLMEGKAFF.

This clone came up once. This sequence joins TRBV9 and TRBJ2-3; 10 bases are shared with TRBD1. CDR1 SGDLS and CDR2 YYNGEE come from the germline V gene. The trim removed 1 base at V and 3 bases at J, leaving 5 bases unmatched. The CDR3 covers 16 residues. The CDR3 nucleotides read TGTGCCAGCAGCGTAAGGTCGGGACAGGGGACAGATACGCAGTATTTT. This sequence encodes CASSVRSGQGTDTQYF. The whole variable domain, filled in from reference TRBV9 and TRBJ2-3, reads DSGVTQTPKHLITATGQRVTLRCSPRSGDLSVYWYQQSLDQGLQFLIQYYNGEERAKGNILERFSAQQFPDLHSELNLSSLELGDSALYFCASSVRSGQGTDTQYFGPGTRLTVL.

The DNA of the CDR3 is TGTGCCAGCAGCTTAGACCCACGGGGACAGGGCCCAACAGGAGGAGGCTACACCTTC. Its protein product is CASSLDPRGQGPTGGGYTF. The rearrangement uses TRBV7-8 and TRBJ1-2; TRBD1 matches at 9 bases. The CDR3 is 19 amino acids. Trimming at V came to 1 base and at J to 8 bases, leaving 20 bases not matched to a gene. Germline V gives CDR1 SGHVS, CDR2 FQNEAQ.